Included here is one T cell receptor (beta chain) sequence, with context. Sequencing was performed with immunoSEQ multiplex PCR; in TCRdb, only in-frame clones are kept and a portion is missing. The profile shows around 95,000 clones, approximately 90% of them singletons. Treatment noted: preoperative locoregional IRX-2 cytokine immunotherapy. Preoperative locoregional IRX-2 cytokine immunotherapy was tested in the phase Ib source study. These data belong to a study of preoperative IRX-2 immunotherapy in early breast cancer. The CDR3 is 18 amino acids. CDR1 and CDR2 from the germline V gene are SQVTM and ANQGSEA. The V end lost 0 bases, the J end lost 5 bases, and 25 bases lay between the germline ends.

The chain employs TRBV29-1 and TRBJ2-5; D is tentatively TRBD1 or TRBD2 (5 bases each). The clonotype comes from a human donor with breast cancer. The sample here was tumor tissue, taken after IRX-2 immunotherapy. The CDR3 DNA sequence: TGCAGCGTTGAAGACCATTCCGGGACGCCTCGGTCGTGGGAGACCCAGTACTTC. Translation: CSVEDHSGTPRSWETQYF.